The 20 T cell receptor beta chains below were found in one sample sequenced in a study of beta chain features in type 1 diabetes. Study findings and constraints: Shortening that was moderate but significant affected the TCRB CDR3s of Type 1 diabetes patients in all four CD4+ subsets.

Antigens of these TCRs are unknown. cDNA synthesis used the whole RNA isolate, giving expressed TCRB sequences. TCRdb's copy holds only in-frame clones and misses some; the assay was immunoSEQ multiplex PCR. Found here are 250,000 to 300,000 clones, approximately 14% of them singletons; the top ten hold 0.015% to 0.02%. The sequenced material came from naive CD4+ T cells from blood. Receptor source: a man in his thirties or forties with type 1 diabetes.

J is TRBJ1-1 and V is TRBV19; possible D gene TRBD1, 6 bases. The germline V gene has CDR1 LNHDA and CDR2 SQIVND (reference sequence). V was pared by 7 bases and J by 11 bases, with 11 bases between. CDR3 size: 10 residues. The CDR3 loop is CASIGGVAFF. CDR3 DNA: TGTGCCAGTATAGGGGGAGTCGCTTTCTTT.

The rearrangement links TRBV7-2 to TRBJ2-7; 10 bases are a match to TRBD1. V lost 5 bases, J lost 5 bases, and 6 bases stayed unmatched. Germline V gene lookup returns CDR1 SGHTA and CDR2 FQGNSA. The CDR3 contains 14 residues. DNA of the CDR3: TGTGCCAGCAGCCGAGACAGGGGGCGCGACGAGCAGTACTTC. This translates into CASSRDRGRDEQYF.

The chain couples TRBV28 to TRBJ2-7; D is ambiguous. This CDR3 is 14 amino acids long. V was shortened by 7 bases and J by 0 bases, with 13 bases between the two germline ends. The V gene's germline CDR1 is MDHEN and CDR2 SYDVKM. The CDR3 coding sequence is TGTGCCAGCAAATCGGAGAGGTACTCCTACGAGCAGTACTTC. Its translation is CASKSERYSYEQYF.

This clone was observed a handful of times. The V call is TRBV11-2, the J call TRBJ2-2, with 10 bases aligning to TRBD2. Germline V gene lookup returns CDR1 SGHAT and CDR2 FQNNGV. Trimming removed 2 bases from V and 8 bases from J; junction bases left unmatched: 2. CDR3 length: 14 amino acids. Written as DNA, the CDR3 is TGTGCCAGCAGCTTAATGACTAGCGGGGGGGAGCTGTTTTTT. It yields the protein CASSLMTSGGELFF.

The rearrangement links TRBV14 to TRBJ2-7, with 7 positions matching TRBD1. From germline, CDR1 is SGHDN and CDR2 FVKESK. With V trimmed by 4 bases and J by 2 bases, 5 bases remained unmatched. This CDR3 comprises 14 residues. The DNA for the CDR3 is TGTGCCAGCAGCCCCGACAGGGATACCTACGAGCAGTACTTC. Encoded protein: CASSPDRDTYEQYF.

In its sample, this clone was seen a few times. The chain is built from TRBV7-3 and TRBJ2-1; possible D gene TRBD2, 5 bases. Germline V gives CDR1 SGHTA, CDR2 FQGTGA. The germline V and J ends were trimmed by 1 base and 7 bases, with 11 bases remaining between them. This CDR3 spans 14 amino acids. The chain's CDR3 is CASSLNGIANEQFF. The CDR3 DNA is TGTGCCAGCAGCTTAAACGGAATAGCGAATGAGCAGTTCTTC.

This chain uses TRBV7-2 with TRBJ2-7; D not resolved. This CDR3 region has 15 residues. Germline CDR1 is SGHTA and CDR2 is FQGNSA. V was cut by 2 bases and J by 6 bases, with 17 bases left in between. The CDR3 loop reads CASSLPGRLSSEQYF. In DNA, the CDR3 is TGTGCCAGCAGCTTACCTGGTCGTTTGAGTTCCGAGCAGTACTTC. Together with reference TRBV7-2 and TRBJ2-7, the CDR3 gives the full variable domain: GAGVSQSPSNKVTEKGKDVELRCDPISGHTALYWYRQSLGQGLEFLIYFQGNSAPDKSGLPSDRFSAERTGGSVSTLTIQRTQQEDSAVYLCASSLPGRLSSEQYFGPGTRLTVT.

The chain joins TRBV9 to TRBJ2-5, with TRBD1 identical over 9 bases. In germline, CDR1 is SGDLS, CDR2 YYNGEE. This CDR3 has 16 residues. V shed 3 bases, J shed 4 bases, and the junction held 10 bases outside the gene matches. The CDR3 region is CASSATGTGRLETQYF. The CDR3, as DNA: TGTGCCAGCAGCGCCACCGGGACAGGGAGATTAGAGACCCAGTACTTC.

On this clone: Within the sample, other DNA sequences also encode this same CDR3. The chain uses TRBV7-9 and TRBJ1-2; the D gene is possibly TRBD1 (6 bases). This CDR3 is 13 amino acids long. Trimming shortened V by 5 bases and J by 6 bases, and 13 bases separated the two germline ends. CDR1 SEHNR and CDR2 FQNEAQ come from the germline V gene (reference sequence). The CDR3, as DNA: TGTGCCAGCAGCCTCAGACAGGAGGATGGCTACACCTTC. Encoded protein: CASSLRQEDGYTF. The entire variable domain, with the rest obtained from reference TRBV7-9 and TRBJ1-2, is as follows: DTGVSQNPRHKITKRGQNVTFRCDPISEHNRLYWYRQTLGQGPEFLTYFQNEAQLEKSRLLSDRFSAERPKGSFSTLEIQRTEQGDSAMYLCASSLRQEDGYTFGSGTRLTVV.

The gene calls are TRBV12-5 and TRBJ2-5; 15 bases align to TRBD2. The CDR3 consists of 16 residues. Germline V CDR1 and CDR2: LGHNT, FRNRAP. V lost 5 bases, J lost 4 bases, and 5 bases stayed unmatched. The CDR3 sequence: CASGPGLAGGGETQYF. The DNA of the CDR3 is TGTGCTAGTGGTCCAGGACTAGCGGGAGGGGGAGAGACCCAGTACTTC.

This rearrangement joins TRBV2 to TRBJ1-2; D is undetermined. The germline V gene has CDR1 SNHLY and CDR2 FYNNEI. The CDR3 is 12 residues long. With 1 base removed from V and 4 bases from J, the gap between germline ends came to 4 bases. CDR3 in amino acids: CASSEDSYGYTF. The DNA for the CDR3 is TGTGCCAGCAGTGAAGACAGCTATGGCTACACCTTC.

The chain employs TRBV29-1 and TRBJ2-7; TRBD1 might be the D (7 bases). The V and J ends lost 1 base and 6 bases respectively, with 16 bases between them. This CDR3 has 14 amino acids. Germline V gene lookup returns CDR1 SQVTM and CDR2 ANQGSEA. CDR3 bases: TGCAGCGTTGAAGGTGGCAGGGGGGAAGGCGAGCAGTACTTC. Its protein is CSVEGGRGEGEQYF.

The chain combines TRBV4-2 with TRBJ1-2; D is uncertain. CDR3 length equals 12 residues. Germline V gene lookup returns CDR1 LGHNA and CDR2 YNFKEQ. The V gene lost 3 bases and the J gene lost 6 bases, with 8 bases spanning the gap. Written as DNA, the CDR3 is TGTGCCAGCAGCCAGGGAGTAGATGGCTACACCTTC. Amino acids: CASSQGVDGYTF.

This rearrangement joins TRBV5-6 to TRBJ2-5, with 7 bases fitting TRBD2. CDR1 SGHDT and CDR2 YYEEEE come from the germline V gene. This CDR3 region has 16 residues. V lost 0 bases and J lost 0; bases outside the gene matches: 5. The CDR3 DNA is TGTGCCAGCAGCTTGGTCCGGCTAGCGGACCAAGAGACCCAGTACTTC. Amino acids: CASSLVRLADQETQYF.

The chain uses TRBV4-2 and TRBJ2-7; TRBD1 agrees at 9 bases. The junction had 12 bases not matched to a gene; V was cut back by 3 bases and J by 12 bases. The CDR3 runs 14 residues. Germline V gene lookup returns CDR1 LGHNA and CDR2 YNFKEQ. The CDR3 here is CASSQDPDRGDRYF. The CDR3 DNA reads TGTGCCAGCAGCCAGGACCCGGACAGGGGAGATCGGTACTTC.

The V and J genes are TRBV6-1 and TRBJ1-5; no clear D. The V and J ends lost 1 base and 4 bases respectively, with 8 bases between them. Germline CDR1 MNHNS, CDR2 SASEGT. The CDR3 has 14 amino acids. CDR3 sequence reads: CASSEDFRNQPQHF. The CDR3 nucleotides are TGTGCCAGCAGTGAAGACTTTCGAAATCAGCCCCAGCATTTT.

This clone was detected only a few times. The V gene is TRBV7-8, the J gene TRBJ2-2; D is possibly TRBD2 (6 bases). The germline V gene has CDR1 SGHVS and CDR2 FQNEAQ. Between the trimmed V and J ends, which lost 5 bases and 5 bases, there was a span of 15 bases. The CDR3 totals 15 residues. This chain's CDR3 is CASSQSGSRTGELFF. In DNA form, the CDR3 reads TGTGCCAGCAGCCAAAGCGGGTCAAGGACCGGGGAGCTGTTTTTT. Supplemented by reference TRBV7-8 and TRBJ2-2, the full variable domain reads GAGVSQSPRYKVAKRGQDVALRCDPISGHVSLFWYQQALGQGPEFLTYFQNEAQLDKSGLPSDRFFAERPEGSVSTLKIQRTQQEDSAVYLCASSQSGSRTGELFFGEGSRLTVL.

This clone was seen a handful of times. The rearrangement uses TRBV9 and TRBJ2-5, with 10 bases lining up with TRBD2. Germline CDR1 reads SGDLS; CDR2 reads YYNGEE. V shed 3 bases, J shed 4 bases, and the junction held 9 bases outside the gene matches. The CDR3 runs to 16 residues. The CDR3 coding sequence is TGTGCCAGCAGCGCTGGCCTAGCGGGAGTAGGAGAGACCCAGTACTTC. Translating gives CASSAGLAGVGETQYF. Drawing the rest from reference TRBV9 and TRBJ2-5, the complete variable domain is DSGVTQTPKHLITATGQRVTLRCSPRSGDLSVYWYQQSLDQGLQFLIQYYNGEERAKGNILERFSAQQFPDLHSELNLSSLELGDSALYFCASSAGLAGVGETQYFGPGTRLLVL.

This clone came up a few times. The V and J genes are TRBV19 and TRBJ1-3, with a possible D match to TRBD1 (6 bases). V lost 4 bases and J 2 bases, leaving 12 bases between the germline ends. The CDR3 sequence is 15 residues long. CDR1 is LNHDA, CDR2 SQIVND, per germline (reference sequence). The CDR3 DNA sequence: TGTGCCAGTAGTAAAAGCCGGACAGCTGGAAACACCATATATTTT. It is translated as CASSKSRTAGNTIYF.

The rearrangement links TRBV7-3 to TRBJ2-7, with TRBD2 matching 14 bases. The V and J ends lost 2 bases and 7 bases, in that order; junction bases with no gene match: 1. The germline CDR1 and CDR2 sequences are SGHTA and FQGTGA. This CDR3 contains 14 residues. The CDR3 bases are TGTGCCAGCAGCTTAGGGACTAGCGGGAGTGAGCAGTACTTC. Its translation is CASSLGTSGSEQYF.